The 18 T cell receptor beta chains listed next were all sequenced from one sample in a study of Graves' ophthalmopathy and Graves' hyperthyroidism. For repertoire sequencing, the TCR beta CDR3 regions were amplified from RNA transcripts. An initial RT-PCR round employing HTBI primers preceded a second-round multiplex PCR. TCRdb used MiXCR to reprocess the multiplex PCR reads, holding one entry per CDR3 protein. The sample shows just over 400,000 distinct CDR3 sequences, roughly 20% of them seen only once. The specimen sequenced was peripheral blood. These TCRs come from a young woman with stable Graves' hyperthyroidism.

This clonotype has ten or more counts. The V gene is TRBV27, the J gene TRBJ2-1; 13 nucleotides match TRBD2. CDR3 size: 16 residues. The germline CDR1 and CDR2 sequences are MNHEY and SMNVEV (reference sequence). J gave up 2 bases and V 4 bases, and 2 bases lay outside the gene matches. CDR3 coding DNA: TGTGCCAGCAGTTATGGACTAGCGGGAGCCTACAATGAGCAGTTCTTC. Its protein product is CASSYGLAGAYNEQFF.

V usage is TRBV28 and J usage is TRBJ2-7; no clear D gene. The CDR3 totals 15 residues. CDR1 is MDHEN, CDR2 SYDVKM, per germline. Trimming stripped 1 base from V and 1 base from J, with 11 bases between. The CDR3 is CASSLLGRLSYEQYF. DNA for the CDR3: TGTGCCAGCAGTTTATTAGGCAGGTTATCCTACGAGCAGTACTTC.

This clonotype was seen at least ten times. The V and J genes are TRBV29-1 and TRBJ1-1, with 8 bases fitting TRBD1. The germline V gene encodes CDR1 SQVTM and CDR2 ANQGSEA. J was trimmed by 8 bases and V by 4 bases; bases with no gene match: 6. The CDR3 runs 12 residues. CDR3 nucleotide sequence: TGCAGCGTTGCTACAGGGGGTGGGGAAGCTTTCTTT. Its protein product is CSVATGGGEAFF.

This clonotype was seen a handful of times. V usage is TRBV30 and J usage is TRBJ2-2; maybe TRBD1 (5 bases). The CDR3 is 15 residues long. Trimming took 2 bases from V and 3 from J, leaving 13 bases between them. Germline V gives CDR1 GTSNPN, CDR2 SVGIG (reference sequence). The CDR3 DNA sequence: TGTGCCTGGAGTCAGGGCAGGGTTGACACCGGGGAGCTGTTTTTT. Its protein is CAWSQGRVDTGELFF.

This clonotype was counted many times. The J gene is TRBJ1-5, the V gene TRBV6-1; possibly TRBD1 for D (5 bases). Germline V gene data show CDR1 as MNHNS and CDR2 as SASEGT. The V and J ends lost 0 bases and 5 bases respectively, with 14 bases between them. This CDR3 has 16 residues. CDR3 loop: CASSEARRGGHQPQHF. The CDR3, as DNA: TGTGCCAGCAGTGAAGCGCGTAGGGGAGGCCATCAGCCCCAGCATTTT.

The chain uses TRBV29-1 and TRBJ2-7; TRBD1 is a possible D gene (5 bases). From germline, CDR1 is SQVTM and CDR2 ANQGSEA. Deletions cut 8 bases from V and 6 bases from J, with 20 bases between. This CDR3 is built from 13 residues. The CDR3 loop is CSTRRAVSSEQYF. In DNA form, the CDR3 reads TGCAGCACTCGCAGGGCAGTATCATCCGAGCAGTACTTC.

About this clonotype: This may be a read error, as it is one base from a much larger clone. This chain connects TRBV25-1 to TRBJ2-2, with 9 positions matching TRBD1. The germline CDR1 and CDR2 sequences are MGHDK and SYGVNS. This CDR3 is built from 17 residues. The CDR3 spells CASSANYRGRNTRELFF. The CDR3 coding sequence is TGTGCCAGCAGTGCAAACTACAGGGGGCGGAACACCCGGGAGCTGTTTTTT.

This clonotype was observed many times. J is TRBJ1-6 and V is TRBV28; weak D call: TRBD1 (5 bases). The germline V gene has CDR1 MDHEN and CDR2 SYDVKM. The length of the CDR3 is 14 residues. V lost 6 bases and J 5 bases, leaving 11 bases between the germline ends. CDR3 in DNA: TGTGCCAGCAGGCTGGGGGGGGATAATTCACCCCTCCACTTT. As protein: CASRLGGDNSPLHF.

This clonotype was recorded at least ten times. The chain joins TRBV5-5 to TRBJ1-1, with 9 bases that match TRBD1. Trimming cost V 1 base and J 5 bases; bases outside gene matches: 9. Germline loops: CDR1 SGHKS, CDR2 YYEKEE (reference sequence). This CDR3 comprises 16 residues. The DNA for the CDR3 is TGTGCCAGCAGCTTGCCGGGACAGGGTAGAATGACTGAAGCTTTCTTT. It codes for CASSLPGQGRMTEAFF.

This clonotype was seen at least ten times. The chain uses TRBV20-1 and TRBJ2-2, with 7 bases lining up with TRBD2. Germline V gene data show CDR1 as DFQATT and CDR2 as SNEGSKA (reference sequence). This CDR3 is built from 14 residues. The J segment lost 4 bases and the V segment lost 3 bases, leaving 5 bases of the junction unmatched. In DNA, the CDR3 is TGCAGTGCTAGCCGGGGAGGGAGCACCGGGGAGCTGTTTTTT. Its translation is CSASRGGSTGELFF.

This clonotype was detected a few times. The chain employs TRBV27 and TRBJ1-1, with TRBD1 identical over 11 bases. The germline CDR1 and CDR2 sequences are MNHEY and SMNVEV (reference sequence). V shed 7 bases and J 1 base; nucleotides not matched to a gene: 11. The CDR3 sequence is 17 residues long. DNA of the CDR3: TGTGCCAGCACCCCAAGACGGGACAGGGGGGAGAACACTGAAGCTTTCTTT. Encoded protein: CASTPRRDRGENTEAFF.

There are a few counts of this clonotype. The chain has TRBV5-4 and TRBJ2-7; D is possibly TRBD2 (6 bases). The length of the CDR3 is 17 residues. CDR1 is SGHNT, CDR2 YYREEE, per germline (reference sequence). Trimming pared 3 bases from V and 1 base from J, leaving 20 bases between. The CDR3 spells CASSSREVRGLSYEQYF. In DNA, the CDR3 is TGTGCCAGCAGCTCCCGAGAGGTGCGGGGCCTTTCCTACGAGCAGTACTTC.

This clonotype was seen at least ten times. The CDR3 sequence is CATSLKGWDLRETQYF. The CDR3 region has the DNA TGTGCCACCAGCCTAAAGGGATGGGACCTTAGGGAGACCCAGTACTTC. The chain combines TRBV15 with TRBJ2-5, with D possibly called TRBD1 or TRBD2 (5 bases each). Germline V gene data show CDR1 as LNHNV and CDR2 as YYDKDF (reference sequence). CDR3 length: 16 amino acids. V lost 5 bases to trimming and J lost 5 bases, with 21 bases between them.

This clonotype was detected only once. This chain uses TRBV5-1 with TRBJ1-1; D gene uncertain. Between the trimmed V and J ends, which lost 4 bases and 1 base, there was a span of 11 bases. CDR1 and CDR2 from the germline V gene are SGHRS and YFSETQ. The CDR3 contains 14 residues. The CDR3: CASSLETANTEAFF. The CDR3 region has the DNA TGCGCCAGCAGCCTGGAGACGGCGAACACTGAAGCTTTCTTT.

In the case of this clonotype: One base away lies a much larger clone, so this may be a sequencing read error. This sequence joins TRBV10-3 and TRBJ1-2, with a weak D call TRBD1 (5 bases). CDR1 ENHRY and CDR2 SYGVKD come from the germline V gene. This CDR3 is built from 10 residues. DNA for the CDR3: TGTGCCATCGGGACCTATGGCTACAGCTTC. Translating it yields CAIGTYGYSF.

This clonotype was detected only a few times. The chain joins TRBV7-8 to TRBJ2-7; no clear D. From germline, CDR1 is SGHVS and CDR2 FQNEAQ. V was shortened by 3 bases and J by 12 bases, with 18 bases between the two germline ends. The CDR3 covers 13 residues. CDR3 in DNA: TGTGCCAGCAGCTTCCCGGGCCTACCCTCGGCGTACTTC. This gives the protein CASSFPGLPSAYF.

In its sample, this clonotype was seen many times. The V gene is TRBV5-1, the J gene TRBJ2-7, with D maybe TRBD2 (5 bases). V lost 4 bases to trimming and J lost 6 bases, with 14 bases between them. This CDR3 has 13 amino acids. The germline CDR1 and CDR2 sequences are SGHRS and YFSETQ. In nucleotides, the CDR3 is TGCGCCAGCAGCATAAAGGACTCAACCGAGCAGTACTTC. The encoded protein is CASSIKDSTEQYF.

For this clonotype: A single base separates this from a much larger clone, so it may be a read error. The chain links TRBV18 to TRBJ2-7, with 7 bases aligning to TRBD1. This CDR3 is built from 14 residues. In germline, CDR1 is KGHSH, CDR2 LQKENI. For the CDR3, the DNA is TGTGCCAACTCACCGAGGGGGCTGGGGTACGAGCAGTACTTC. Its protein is CANSPRGLGYEQYF.